Below, 30 T cell receptor beta chains from the same sample are listed, as sequenced in a study of blood T cell repertoires in COVID-19. Data came from immunoSEQ multiplex PCR; TCRdb stores just in-frame clones and leaves some out. The table includes about 110,000 clones, about 70% detected once. The sequencing input was peripheral blood. The receptors come from a woman in her fifties or sixties with acute or convalescent COVID-19.

This clone was seen only a few times. The chain recombines TRBV20-1 with TRBJ1-2; D not resolved. Germline V gives CDR1 DFQATT, CDR2 SNEGSKA (reference sequence). Trimming took off 7 bases at V and 4 bases at J, with 7 bases between the two ends. This CDR3 contains 10 residues. Here the CDR3 DNA reads TGCAGTGTCAACTCCTATGGCTACACCTTC. Its protein is CSVNSYGYTF.

This clone was counted only a few times. This sequence joins TRBV9 and TRBJ2-3; D possibly corresponds to TRBD2 (5 bases). Germline CDR1 SGDLS, CDR2 YYNGEE. The CDR3 runs to 15 residues. V was clipped by 0 bases and J by 2 bases, with 10 bases between them. The CDR3 DNA reads as TGTGCCAGCAGCGTAGACCGGGGATACACAGATACGCAGTATTTT. This sequence encodes CASSVDRGYTDTQYF.

V and J are TRBV3-1 (or the pseudogene TRBV3-2) and TRBJ1-1; TRBD1 aligns across 10 bases. The germline V gene encodes CDR1 LGHDT and CDR2 YNNKEL (reference sequence). V was clipped by 4 bases and J by 3 bases; unmatched bases: 5. This CDR3 has 15 amino acids. In DNA, the CDR3 is TGTGCCAGCAGCCCTTGGACAGGGGGAGACACTGAAGCTTTCTTT. Translation: CASSPWTGGDTEAFF.

The chain combines TRBV5-6 with TRBJ1-6; 7 bases are shared with TRBD1. Trimming took 5 bases from V and 0 from J; bases not matched to a gene: 5. Germline values: CDR1 SGHDT, CDR2 YYEEEE. The CDR3 loop spans 16 amino acids. The CDR3 spells CASSEQGSSYNSPLHF. CDR3 sequence (DNA): TGTGCCAGCAGTGAACAGGGGAGCTCCTATAATTCACCCCTCCACTTT.

The CDR3 reads CAWSLAGNSPLHF. Written as DNA, the CDR3 is TGTGCCTGGAGTTTGGCAGGGAATTCACCCCTCCACTTT. J is TRBJ1-6 and V is TRBV30; a weak D match, TRBD1 (5 bases). The V end was cut by 2 bases, the J end by 7 bases, with 9 bases between. The CDR3 has 13 residues. Looked up from germline, CDR1 is GTSNPN and CDR2 is SVGIG (reference sequence).

J is TRBJ2-5 and V is TRBV5-4; 7 nucleotides line up with TRBD1. The V gene's germline CDR1 is SGHNT and CDR2 YYREEE (reference sequence). The CDR3 is made up of 14 amino acids. Trimming removed 3 bases from V and 5 bases from J; junction bases left unmatched: 7. The CDR3 DNA reads as TGTGCCAGCAGCTCGACAGGGCCTGGCGAGACCCAGTACTTC. Protein: CASSSTGPGETQYF.

The chain is built from TRBV29-1 and TRBJ1-1; no definite D call. Deletions cut 4 bases from V and 1 base from J, with 13 bases between. Germline V gene sequence: CDR1 SQVTM, CDR2 ANQGSEA. This CDR3 spans 14 amino acids. The CDR3 DNA reads as TGCAGCGTTGCGTACAGATTAAAGAACACTGAAGCTTTCTTT. This codes for CSVAYRLKNTEAFF.

The rearrangement uses TRBV12-3 or TRBV12-4 and TRBJ1-5; unclear D gene. This CDR3 has 13 amino acids. The V and J ends lost 7 bases and 1 base respectively, with 8 bases between them. CDR3 coding DNA: TGTGCCAGCACTTTCGGGAGCAATCAGCCCCAGCATTTT. This gives the protein CASTFGSNQPQHF.

The chain is built from TRBV6-1 and TRBJ1-2; TRBD1 is a possible D gene (5 bases). The CDR3 length is 16 residues. The ends were cut back, 4 bases at V and 0 bases at J, with 15 bases in the middle. The germline gives CDR1 MNHNS, CDR2 SASEGT. Here the CDR3 DNA reads TGTGCCAGCAGTGTTCAGGGCTTATATACTAACTATGGCTACACCTTC. Its protein product is CASSVQGLYTNYGYTF.

V gene TRBV27 combines with J gene TRBJ1-6; 10 bases agree with TRBD1. The CDR3 contains 14 residues. The ends lost 5 bases at V and 9 bases at J; junction bases unmatched: 4. The V gene's germline CDR1 is MNHEY and CDR2 SMNVEV (reference sequence). The CDR3 DNA follows: TGTGCCAGCAGTCTTAGGACAGGGGGTTCACCCCTCCACTTT. Protein sequence: CASSLRTGGSPLHF.

This sequence joins TRBV9 and TRBJ1-2, with 7 bases aligning to TRBD1. V was pared by 0 bases and J by 3 bases, with 2 bases of the junction left unmatched. The CDR3 covers 14 residues. Looked up from germline, CDR1 is SGDLS and CDR2 is YYNGEE. The CDR3 loop reads CASSVGQGDYGYTF. The CDR3 bases are TGTGCCAGCAGCGTAGGGCAGGGGGACTATGGCTACACCTTC.

The chain has TRBV11-2 and TRBJ2-3, with 13 bases identical to TRBD2. This CDR3 spans 16 amino acids. Germline V gene lookup returns CDR1 SGHAT and CDR2 FQNNGV. J was trimmed by 3 bases and V by 1 base; bases with no gene match: 1. The CDR3 loop is CASSLGTSGGTDTQYF. DNA of the CDR3: TGTGCCAGCAGCTTAGGGACTAGCGGGGGAACAGATACGCAGTATTTT.

This clone occurred a few times. This rearrangement joins TRBV19 to TRBJ1-1; possibly TRBD1 for D (6 bases). Per germline, CDR1 LNHDA and CDR2 SQIVND (reference sequence). V gave up 5 bases and J gave up 3 bases, with 13 bases separating them. This CDR3 spans 14 amino acids. The CDR3 DNA is TGTGCCAGTAGTGTACAGAGGGGGTACACTGAAGCTTTCTTT. Protein sequence: CASSVQRGYTEAFF. Based on the CDR3 plus reference TRBV19 and TRBJ1-1, the full variable domain is DGGITQSPKYLFRKEGQNVTLSCEQNLNHDAMYWYRQDPGQGLRLIYYSQIVNDFQKGDIAEGYSVSREKKESFPLTVTSAQKNPTAFYLCASSVQRGYTEAFFGQGTRLTVV.

The chain recombines TRBV4-3 with TRBJ1-6; the D gene is possibly TRBD1 (5 bases). Germline V gives CDR1 LGHNA, CDR2 YSLEER. This CDR3 is built from 15 residues. V was pared by 0 bases and J by 9 bases, with 12 bases between. The CDR3 spells CASSQEAGRGSPLHF. DNA for the CDR3: TGCGCCAGCAGCCAAGAGGCAGGGAGGGGTTCACCCCTCCACTTT.

About this clone: The same CDR3 also results from other DNA sequences found in this sample. The chain uses TRBV27 and TRBJ1-3; perhaps TRBD1 as D (6 bases). CDR1 is MNHEY and CDR2 is SMNVEV in the germline V gene (reference sequence). Deletions cut 4 bases from V and 0 bases from J, with 10 bases between. The CDR3 loop spans 15 amino acids. The CDR3 DNA sequence: TGTGCCAGCAGTTCAGGGGTGCCCTCTGGAAACACCATATATTTT. The encoded protein is CASSSGVPSGNTIYF.

This chain links TRBV7-8 with TRBJ1-2; TRBD1 matches 8 bases. The junction had 7 bases not matched to a gene; V was cut back by 5 bases and J by 5 bases. This CDR3 is 14 amino acids long. Germline V gene data show CDR1 as SGHVS and CDR2 as FQNEAQ. CDR3 sequence: CASSRPGQDYGYTF. CDR3 DNA: TGTGCCAGCAGCCGACCGGGACAGGATTATGGCTACACCTTC.

This clone was observed a few times. The chain uses TRBV3-1 (or the pseudogene TRBV3-2) and TRBJ1-5; the D is unclear. Germline values: CDR1 LGHDT, CDR2 YNNKEL (reference sequence). The CDR3 has 14 residues. V lost 5 bases and J 0 bases, leaving 8 bases between the germline ends. CDR3 sequence: CASSWSNSNQPQHF. The CDR3 bases are TGTGCCAGCAGCTGGAGCAATAGCAATCAGCCCCAGCATTTT.

The V call is TRBV28, the J call TRBJ2-3; 8 nucleotides agree with TRBD1. Germline V lookup: CDR1 MDHEN, CDR2 SYDVKM. The CDR3 has 16 amino acids. Trimming removed 4 bases from V and 5 bases from J; junction bases left unmatched: 11. As DNA, the CDR3 is TGTGCCAGCAGTTCTGCTGGGCAGGGGGCGCAAGATACGCAGTATTTT. As protein: CASSSAGQGAQDTQYF. The entire variable domain, with the rest obtained from reference TRBV28 and TRBJ2-3, is as follows: DVKVTQSSRYLVKRTGEKVFLECVQDMDHENMFWYRQDPGLGLRLIYFSYDVKMKEKGDIPEGYSVSREKKERFSLILESASTNQTSMYLCASSSAGQGAQDTQYFGPGTRLTVL.

The chain combines TRBV5-1 with TRBJ1-6; D remains ambiguous. Germline assignment: CDR1 SGHRS and CDR2 YFSETQ. Trimming pared 0 bases from V and 7 bases from J, leaving 8 bases between. The length of the CDR3 is 14 residues. CDR3 sequence (DNA): TGCGCCAGCAGCTTGGAGCAGGTGAATTCACCCCTCCACTTT. This codes for CASSLEQVNSPLHF. The full variable domain, with the rest looked up from reference TRBV5-1 and TRBJ1-6, is KAGVTQTPRYLIKTRGQQVTLSCSPISGHRSVSWYQQTPGQGLQFLFEYFSETQRNKGNFPGRFSGRQFSNSRSEMNVSTLELGDSALYLCASSLEQVNSPLHFGNGTRLTVT.

In DNA form, the CDR3 reads TGTGCCAGCAGCCATGGTGGAGCAGGGGAGGGGGAGCTGTTTTTT. It is translated as CASSHGGAGEGELFF. The gene calls are TRBV4-2 and TRBJ2-2; D is possibly TRBD1 (6 bases). Trimming removed 3 bases at V and 8 bases at J, with 16 bases between. The CDR3 totals 15 residues. Germline CDR1 LGHNA, CDR2 YNFKEQ.

This clone was picked up a small number of times. This rearrangement joins TRBV24-1 to TRBJ1-6; no firm D call. Trimming shortened V by 4 bases and J by 3 bases, and 6 bases separated the two germline ends. This CDR3 has 14 residues. In germline, CDR1 is KGHDR, CDR2 SFDVKD. The CDR3, as DNA: TGTGCCACCAGTGAGGGCAGCTATAATTCACCCCTCCACTTT. This gives the protein CATSEGSYNSPLHF.

CDR3 sequence: CASSEMGGNQPQHF. The CDR3 nucleotides are TGTGCCAGCAGTGAAATGGGAGGGAATCAGCCCCAGCATTTT. J is TRBJ1-5 and V is TRBV2; no reliable D call. The CDR3 is 14 amino acids. The V end lost 2 bases, the J end lost 4 bases, and 9 bases lay between the germline ends. Germline V gene data show CDR1 as SNHLY and CDR2 as FYNNEI.

The chain joins TRBV3-1 (or the pseudogene TRBV3-2) to TRBJ2-7; 7 bases are a match to TRBD1. V gave up 2 bases and J gave up 5 bases; unmatched junction bases: 12. Germline-derived CDR1 and CDR2 are LGHDT and YNNKEL (reference sequence). The CDR3 runs to 16 residues. The CDR3 DNA reads as TGTGCCAGCAGCCAATTAGCGACAGGGAATCAACACGAGCAGTACTTC. Translation: CASSQLATGNQHEQYF.

The V call is TRBV7-6, the J call TRBJ1-6; D is unresolved. The CDR3 runs to 19 residues. The V gene lost 1 base and the J gene lost 5 bases, with 21 bases spanning the gap. The germline gives CDR1 SGHVS, CDR2 FNYEAQ. The CDR3 reads CASSLVGPVRGMNNSPLHF. The CDR3 nucleotides are TGTGCCAGCAGCTTAGTCGGCCCCGTACGGGGAATGAATAATTCACCCCTCCACTTT.

V gene TRBV2 combines with J gene TRBJ1-5, with D possibly TRBD1 on 6 matching bases. The CDR3 runs 16 residues. With 0 bases removed from V and 2 bases from J, the gap between germline ends came to 11 bases. CDR1 and CDR2 from the germline V gene are SNHLY and FYNNEI. The CDR3 region has the DNA TGTGCCAGCAGTGAAGCGAGAAGACAGGGCAATCAGCCCCAGCATTTT. Protein product: CASSEARRQGNQPQHF.

The chain is built from TRBV24-1 and TRBJ2-5, with 13 bases aligning to TRBD2. V shed 4 bases and J 4 bases; nucleotides not matched to a gene: 2. This CDR3 comprises 15 residues. The V gene's germline CDR1 is KGHDR and CDR2 SFDVKD. The CDR3 DNA sequence: TGTGCCACCAGTGAAACTAGCGGGGGGGCAGAGACCCAGTACTTC. This sequence encodes CATSETSGGAETQYF.

This clone was observed a single time. The gene calls are TRBV6-5 and TRBJ2-7; 9 positions agree with TRBD1. The CDR3 loop spans 15 amino acids. The ends lost 6 bases at V and 6 bases at J; junction bases unmatched: 12. CDR1 is MNHEY and CDR2 is SVGAGI in the germline V gene. CDR3 loop: CASRVKPGQGGEQYF. CDR3 nucleotide sequence: TGTGCCAGCAGAGTAAAACCGGGACAGGGAGGCGAGCAGTACTTC.

The chain employs TRBV11-2 and TRBJ1-2; TRBD1 aligns across 7 bases. Germline values: CDR1 SGHAT, CDR2 FQNNGV. Trimming at V came to 5 bases and at J to 10 bases, leaving 10 bases not matched to a gene. The CDR3 extends over 13 amino acids. The CDR3: CASSPRTGGVYTF. The DNA for the CDR3 is TGTGCCAGCAGCCCACGGACAGGCGGTGTCTACACCTTC.

This clone was seen more than once but under ten times. The chain links TRBV4-3 to TRBJ2-2, with TRBD2 as a possible D gene (7 bases). Germline CDR1 reads LGHNA; CDR2 reads YSLEER. Trimming took 0 bases from V and 4 from J, leaving 18 bases between them. This CDR3 contains 18 residues. In nucleotides, the CDR3 is TGCGCCAGCAGCCAAGATATTAAGGGGGGGCCCGGCACCGGGGAGCTGTTTTTT. Its translation: CASSQDIKGGPGTGELFF.

J is TRBJ1-1 and V is TRBV28; D possibly corresponds to TRBD1 (5 bases). The V gene lost 4 bases and the J gene lost 9 bases, with 9 bases spanning the gap. This CDR3 has 11 amino acids. The V gene's germline CDR1 is MDHEN and CDR2 SYDVKM. The DNA of the CDR3 is TGTGCCAGCAGTTCCGGGGGTAAAGCTTTCTTT. It translates to CASSSGGKAFF. Using reference TRBV28 and TRBJ1-1 for the parts outside the CDR3, the full variable domain is DVKVTQSSRYLVKRTGEKVFLECVQDMDHENMFWYRQDPGLGLRLIYFSYDVKMKEKGDIPEGYSVSREKKERFSLILESASTNQTSMYLCASSSGGKAFFGQGTRLTVV.